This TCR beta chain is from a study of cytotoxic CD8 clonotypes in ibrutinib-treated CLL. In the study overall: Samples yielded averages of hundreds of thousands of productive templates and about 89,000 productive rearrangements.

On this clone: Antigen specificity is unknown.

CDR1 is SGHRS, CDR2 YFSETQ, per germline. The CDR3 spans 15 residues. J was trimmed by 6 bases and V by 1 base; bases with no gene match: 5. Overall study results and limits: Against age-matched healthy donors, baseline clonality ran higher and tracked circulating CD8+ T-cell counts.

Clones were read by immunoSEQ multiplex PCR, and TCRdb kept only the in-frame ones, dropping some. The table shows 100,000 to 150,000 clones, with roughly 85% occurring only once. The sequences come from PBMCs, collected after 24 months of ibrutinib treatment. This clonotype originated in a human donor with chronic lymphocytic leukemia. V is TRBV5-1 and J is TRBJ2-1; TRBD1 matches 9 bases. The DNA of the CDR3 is TGCGCCAGCAGCTTGACCGGGACAGGGTCCAATGAGCAGTTCTTC. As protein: CASSLTGTGSNEQFF.